The subject of this entry is one T cell receptor beta chain. The data were taken from a study of blood T cell repertoires in COVID-19. Overall study context: Acute and convalescent COVID-19 samples came from the United States, Italy and Spain. From T cells, B-cell-depleted T cells, or PBMCs came the material, which was cDNA or gDNA.

Per the original methods: Estimated nucleated cell counts came from reference gene primer amplification. Produced via immunoSEQ multiplex PCR; TCRdb's table is partial and in-frame only. The V and J calls and the clone size are those of that table, but D and trimming were determined from the DNA. The table includes over 100,000 clones, over 65% detected once. The V segment lost 3 bases and the J segment 6 bases; nucleotides outside the gene matches: 1. CDR3 length equals 12 residues. CDR1 and CDR2 (germline): SGHTA, FQGTGA. The V gene is TRBV7-3, the J gene TRBJ1-2; 7 nucleotides align to TRBD1. The sequencing sample was made of peripheral blood. The TCR comes from a human donor in a cohort sampled during active COVID-19. CDR3: CASSLTGNGYTF. CDR3 DNA sequence: TGTGCCAGCAGCTTGACAGGGAATGGCTACACCTTC.